The next 29 T cell receptor beta chains were all read from a single sample in a study of T cell clones after liver transplantation. Repertoires were generated with immunoSEQ multiplex PCR, while TCRdb's copy carries only in-frame clones and drops some. Among about 71,000 clones listed, about four fifths were seen once. Material: CD4+ T cells from blood, obtained 12 months after liver transplant. The receptor set was obtained from a human patient who received a liver transplant. A subset of T cells may come from the graft donor.

V usage is TRBV5-4 and J usage is TRBJ2-7, with a tentative D call TRBD2 (6 bases). With 1 base removed from V and 7 bases from J, the gap between germline ends came to 12 bases. Germline CDR1 SGHNT, CDR2 YYREEE (reference sequence). The CDR3 is 13 residues long. CDR3 nucleotide sequence: TGTGCCAGCAGCTTGCCGGGACTCCGGGAGCAGTACTTC. This sequence encodes CASSLPGLREQYF.

This chain links TRBV16 with TRBJ1-5; tentative D call: TRBD1 (5 bases). The V gene's germline CDR1 is KGHSY and CDR2 FQNENV. This CDR3 has 11 residues. The CDR3 sequence: CDTGPKQPQHF. The CDR3 DNA sequence: TGTGACACAGGTCCGAAACAGCCCCAGCATTTT.

This chain uses TRBV5-1 with TRBJ2-3, with a weak D call TRBD2 (7 bases). The V end was cut by 0 bases, the J end by 5 bases, with 16 bases between. The CDR3 has 16 amino acids. Germline CDR1 SGHRS, CDR2 YFSETQ. The CDR3: CASSLVAGAAGDTQYF. The DNA of the CDR3 is TGCGCCAGCAGCTTGGTGGCGGGGGCCGCGGGAGATACGCAGTATTTT.

This clone has ten or more counts. The gene calls are TRBV7-2 and TRBJ1-2; D is perhaps TRBD1 (6 bases). The CDR3 length is 14 residues. The V gene lost 6 bases and the J gene lost 8 bases, with 19 bases spanning the gap. Germline V gene data show CDR1 as SGHTA and CDR2 as FQGNSA. The CDR3 nucleotides read TGTGCCAGCAGTACCCCGGGGGGCTTTTGGGGCTACACCTTC. Protein sequence: CASSTPGGFWGYTF.

This rearrangement joins TRBV10-3 to TRBJ1-2; D gene unclear. Trimming took off 5 bases at V and 4 bases at J, with 5 bases between the two ends. The V gene's germline CDR1 is ENHRY and CDR2 SYGVKD. There are 11 residues in the CDR3. For the CDR3, the DNA is TGTGCCATCAGTAACAGCTATGGCTACACCTTC. Translating gives CAISNSYGYTF.

About this clone: Different DNA sequences within this sample yield the same CDR3. The V gene is TRBV28, the J gene TRBJ1-2; TRBD1 aligns across 7 bases. The CDR3 spans 13 residues. Germline assignment: CDR1 MDHEN and CDR2 SYDVKM. V was pared by 2 bases and J by 3 bases, with 0 bases of the junction left unmatched. The CDR3 DNA reads TGTGCCAGCAGTTTAGACAGGGACTATGGCTACACCTTC. As protein: CASSLDRDYGYTF.

This clone was observed a single time. This chain connects TRBV4-3 to TRBJ1-1, with D perhaps TRBD1 (6 bases). Trimming left V 6 bases short and J 7 bases short, with 18 bases between. The CDR3 is made up of 14 amino acids. Germline CDR1 is LGHNA and CDR2 is YSLEER. The CDR3 spells CASSQTGYKDEAFF. CDR3 DNA sequence: TGCGCCAGCAGTCAAACAGGGTATAAAGATGAAGCTTTCTTT.

This clone was picked up many times. The gene calls are TRBV10-3 and TRBJ2-1; unclear D gene. Trimming shortened V by 1 base and J by 7 bases, and 17 bases separated the two germline ends. CDR1 and CDR2 (germline): ENHRY, SYGVKD. The CDR3 loop spans 16 amino acids. Here the CDR3 reads CAISEYSLTRQNEQFF. The CDR3 DNA sequence: TGTGCCATCAGTGAGTACTCCCTGACCCGTCAAAATGAGCAGTTCTTC.

The gene calls are TRBV6-1 and TRBJ2-3; either TRBD1 or TRBD2 may fit D (5 bases each). There are 13 residues in the CDR3. The V gene lost 11 bases and the J gene lost 2 bases, with 14 bases spanning the gap. CDR1 and CDR2 (germline): MNHNS, SASEGT. The CDR3 bases are TGTGCCGGCCGGGACCTCTACACAGATACGCAGTATTTT. Residues: CAGRDLYTDTQYF.

The chain combines TRBV28 with TRBJ1-2; D gene ambiguous. Germline lookup yields CDR1 MDHEN and CDR2 SYDVKM. The V gene lost 3 bases and the J gene lost 5 bases, with 16 bases spanning the gap. The CDR3 contains 15 residues. The CDR3: CASSLSQANRYGYTF. The CDR3 coding sequence is TGTGCCAGCAGTTTGAGTCAGGCTAACAGATATGGCTACACCTTC.

The chain combines TRBV6-5 with TRBJ2-3; D uncertain. Germline loops: CDR1 MNHEY, CDR2 SVGAGI. The CDR3 extends over 13 amino acids. V was cut by 2 bases and J by 6 bases, with 9 bases left in between. DNA of the CDR3: TGTGCCAGCAGTTACGAACCGGCGGATACGCAGTATTTT. Amino acids: CASSYEPADTQYF.

V and J are TRBV28 and TRBJ1-5; 9 bases fit TRBD1. CDR1 is MDHEN and CDR2 is SYDVKM in the germline V gene. CDR3 length: 14 amino acids. V shed 5 bases and J 9 bases; nucleotides not matched to a gene: 8. CDR3 residues: CASSVPGTGLPQHF. CDR3 sequence (DNA): TGTGCCAGCAGTGTACCGGGGACAGGGCTGCCCCAGCATTTT. The variable domain in full, with the rest retrieved from reference TRBV28 and TRBJ1-5, is DVKVTQSSRYLVKRTGEKVFLECVQDMDHENMFWYRQDPGLGLRLIYFSYDVKMKEKGDIPEGYSVSREKKERFSLILESASTNQTSMYLCASSVPGTGLPQHFGDGTRLSIL.

Only a few counts were recorded for this clone. The rearrangement joins TRBV7-8 to TRBJ2-7; 7 positions match TRBD1. The CDR3 covers 13 residues. Germline V CDR1 and CDR2: SGHVS, FQNEAQ. V was pared by 9 bases and J by 4 bases, with 9 bases of the junction left unmatched. Here the CDR3 DNA reads TGTGCCAGTTCGGGACAGACGTTTTACGAGCAGTACTTC. Its translation is CASSGQTFYEQYF.

The sample holds one count of this clone. The CDR3 bases are TGTGCCGAAACTGAAGCTTTCTTT. This sequence encodes CAETEAFF. The chain is built from TRBV12-1 and TRBJ1-1. TRBV12-1 is noted as a pseudogene. This CDR3 is built from 8 residues.

By proportion, this clone is medium-sized. As DNA, the CDR3 is TGTGCCAGTAGTTCCAGGACTAGCGGGAGGGCCGGTGAGACCCAGTACTTC. This translates into CASSSRTSGRAGETQYF. This chain uses TRBV19 with TRBJ2-5, with 15 bases aligning to TRBD2. The CDR3 has 17 amino acids. From germline, CDR1 is LNHDA and CDR2 SQIVND (reference sequence). V gave up 5 bases and J gave up 5 bases; unmatched junction bases: 9.

The V call is TRBV7-2, the J call TRBJ2-2, with a tentative D call TRBD2 (6 bases). Trimming cost V 5 bases and J 7 bases, with 14 bases left between them. Germline lookup yields CDR1 SGHTA and CDR2 FQGNSA. CDR3 length: 14 residues. The CDR3 DNA is TGTGCCAGCAGCGCGGGATATCTTGTCGGGGAGCTGTTTTTT. Translated, it gives CASSAGYLVGELFF.

The chain links TRBV7-2 to TRBJ2-1; TRBD2 agrees at 9 bases. The CDR3 extends over 17 amino acids. Germline values: CDR1 SGHTA, CDR2 FQGNSA. Trimming removed 1 base from V and 4 bases from J; junction bases left unmatched: 8. The CDR3 DNA reads TGTGCCAGCAGCTTAGGGGGCGGGAGGGTTCGTTACAATGAGCAGTTCTTC. Translating it yields CASSLGGGRVRYNEQFF.

The chain couples TRBV9 to TRBJ2-3; 11 bases align to TRBD2. V lost 0 bases and J lost 3; bases outside the gene matches: 6. This CDR3 region has 17 residues. Germline V gene sequence: CDR1 SGDLS, CDR2 YYNGEE. The DNA for the CDR3 is TGTGCCAGCAGCGTAGCCACTAGCGGGAGTGGGACAGATACGCAGTATTTT. Translated: CASSVATSGSGTDTQYF. Together with reference TRBV9 and TRBJ2-3, the CDR3 gives the full variable domain: DSGVTQTPKHLITATGQRVTLRCSPRSGDLSVYWYQQSLDQGLQFLIQYYNGEERAKGNILERFSAQQFPDLHSELNLSSLELGDSALYFCASSVATSGSGTDTQYFGPGTRLTVL.

The V and J genes are TRBV28 and TRBJ2-7; a weak D match, TRBD1 (5 bases). Germline values: CDR1 MDHEN, CDR2 SYDVKM. The germline V and J ends were trimmed by 5 bases and 1 base, with 12 bases remaining between them. The length of the CDR3 is 14 residues. The CDR3 DNA sequence: TGTGCCAGCAGTCGAATAGGGGTATCCTACGAGCAGTACTTC. Residues: CASSRIGVSYEQYF. The full variable domain, in which reference TRBV28 and TRBJ2-7 provide the parts outside the CDR3, is DVKVTQSSRYLVKRTGEKVFLECVQDMDHENMFWYRQDPGLGLRLIYFSYDVKMKEKGDIPEGYSVSREKKERFSLILESASTNQTSMYLCASSRIGVSYEQYFGPGTRLTVT.

The chain combines TRBV9 with TRBJ1-3, with D perhaps matching TRBD1 (6 bases). Germline CDR1 reads SGDLS; CDR2 reads YYNGEE. V was shortened by 4 bases and J by 4 bases, with 15 bases between the two germline ends. The length of the CDR3 is 15 residues. CDR3 bases: TGTGCCAGCAGCCCACAGGGAATGACGGGAAACACCATATATTTT. It yields the protein CASSPQGMTGNTIYF.

The genes are TRBV10-3 and TRBJ2-5; D remains unclear. This CDR3 is built from 13 residues. Trimming cost V 4 bases and J 0 bases, with 6 bases left between them. The germline V gene encodes CDR1 ENHRY and CDR2 SYGVKD. The CDR3 loop reads CAISANNQETQYF. The CDR3 DNA reads as TGTGCCATCAGTGCTAACAACCAAGAGACCCAGTACTTC.

This clone turned up a few times. The rearrangement links TRBV5-6 to TRBJ2-7; maybe TRBD2 (5 bases). The V gene's germline CDR1 is SGHDT and CDR2 YYEEEE. Deletions cut 2 bases from V and 3 bases from J, with 9 bases between. CDR3 length: 13 amino acids. In DNA, the CDR3 is TGTGCCAGCAGCTTTGGACTGAACTACGAGCAGTACTTC. It yields the protein CASSFGLNYEQYF. Looking up the rest from reference TRBV5-6 and TRBJ2-7 gives the full variable domain: DAGVTQSPTHLIKTRGQQVTLRCSPKSGHDTVSWYQQALGQGPQFIFQYYEEEERQRGNFPDRFSGHQFPNYSSELNVNALLLGDSALYLCASSFGLNYEQYFGPGTRLTVT.

The rearrangement joins TRBV2 to TRBJ1-4, with D perhaps TRBD1 (6 bases). CDR1 is SNHLY, CDR2 FYNNEI, per germline. V shed 4 bases and J shed 5 bases, with 8 bases lying between them. This CDR3 region has 13 residues. CDR3 region: CASSAQGNEKLFF. The CDR3 bases are TGTGCCAGCAGTGCCCAGGGGAATGAAAAACTGTTTTTT.

This sequence joins TRBV28 and TRBJ2-7, with D tentatively TRBD2 (6 bases). The CDR3 has 13 amino acids. The V gene's germline CDR1 is MDHEN and CDR2 SYDVKM. V lost 7 bases, J lost 0 bases, and 10 bases lay in between. The chain's CDR3 is CASKTGVSYEQYF. As DNA, the CDR3 is TGTGCCAGCAAAACGGGGGTCTCCTACGAGCAGTACTTC.

This sequence joins TRBV11-2 and TRBJ1-1; D gene ambiguous. Trimming cost V 2 bases and J 0 bases, with 7 bases left between them. The CDR3 runs 14 residues. The germline gives CDR1 SGHAT, CDR2 FQNNGV. The CDR3 reads CASSLSGVNTEAFF. DNA for the CDR3: TGTGCCAGCAGCTTATCAGGAGTGAACACTGAAGCTTTCTTT.

The chain employs TRBV28 and TRBJ1-5, with 8 bases that match TRBD1. Losses at the gene ends were 9 bases for V and 5 bases for J; bases not matched to a gene: 15. The germline V gene has CDR1 MDHEN and CDR2 SYDVKM. The CDR3 length is 16 residues. The CDR3 region has the DNA TGTGCCAGTAACGTGGCAGGGGGCAATGAGTATCAGCCCCAGCATTTT. Residues: CASNVAGGNEYQPQHF.

This clone has a handful of counts. The chain is built from TRBV5-1 and TRBJ1-1; 7 bases are shared with TRBD1. Germline V lookup: CDR1 SGHRS, CDR2 YFSETQ. This CDR3 is built from 17 residues. The V gene end was trimmed by 4 bases and the J gene end by 1 base; junction bases not matched to a gene: 13. The CDR3 sequence is CASSRGLTGWQNTEAFF. The CDR3 coding sequence is TGCGCCAGCAGCCGCGGTTTGACAGGGTGGCAGAACACTGAAGCTTTCTTT. Variable domain in full (rest from reference TRBV5-1 and TRBJ1-1): KAGVTQTPRYLIKTRGQQVTLSCSPISGHRSVSWYQQTPGQGLQFLFEYFSETQRNKGNFPGRFSGRQFSNSRSEMNVSTLELGDSALYLCASSRGLTGWQNTEAFFGQGTRLTVV.

This clone was recorded only once. The rearrangement joins TRBV9 to TRBJ2-1; TRBD1 or TRBD2 may be the D gene (6 bases each). The CDR3 covers 18 residues. Germline-derived CDR1 and CDR2 are SGDLS and YYNGEE. Trimming left V 1 base short and J 3 bases short, with 20 bases between. The CDR3 loop is CASSVRRGRSGNYNEQFF. The CDR3 region has the DNA TGTGCCAGCAGCGTAAGGAGGGGGAGGTCGGGGAACTACAATGAGCAGTTCTTC.

The V and J genes are TRBV28 and TRBJ1-2; TRBD1 matches 9 bases. CDR1 and CDR2 (germline): MDHEN, SYDVKM. V lost 5 bases, J lost 1 base, and 17 bases stayed unmatched. The CDR3 runs 19 residues. Written as DNA, the CDR3 is TGTGCCAGCAGTCCCGGCCAAGGTGGGACAGGGCTTTTTAACTATGGCTACACCTTC. As protein: CASSPGQGGTGLFNYGYTF.